This TCR beta chain comes out of a study of shared clonotypes between healthy human individuals. Background on the study: Each donor had three CD4 naive, three CD4 memory, two CD8 naive and one CD8 memory plate.

Some clones are missing from TCRdb's copy, which holds only in-frame ones; the method was immunoSEQ multiplex PCR. This repertoire shows about 1.1 million clones, approximately 75% found once; its top ten account for 0.89%. The germline V gene encodes CDR1 SEHNR and CDR2 FQNEAQ (reference sequence). The CDR3 consists of 18 residues. The V gene end was trimmed by 3 bases and the J gene end by 0 bases; junction bases not matched to a gene: 7. The chain has TRBV7-9 and TRBJ2-1, with TRBD2 identical over 11 bases. The sample comprised memory CD4+ T cells from PBMCs. Sample subset: CD45RA-negative fraction. This sequence was found in a man aged 18 to 30 in good health. Some clones in this sample may be carry-over from other donors' samples. The CDR3 sequence: CASSFPRSGRDSYNEQFF. CDR3 nucleotides: TGTGCCAGCAGCTTCCCACGTAGCGGGAGGGACTCCTACAATGAGCAGTTCTTC.